The 30 T cell receptor beta chains below were found in one sample sequenced in a study of molecular identifiers for immune sequencing clone quantification listed by TCRdb under 2018. To prepare the library, PCR was applied. Sequencing was performed on a NextSeq 500. TCRdb applied fastp at Q25 and MiXCR to the public reads, then kept only in-frame beta chains. When rows share a CDR3 protein, they turn into one entry using the most common DNA and genes. In all, the sample holds under 800,000 distinct CDR3 sequences, and 25% of those were seen once. Jointly, the top ten make up about 0.8% of the sample. The sample taken for sequencing was naive CD8+ T cells from blood, with Jurkat cell RNA spiked in. What this sample's cell subset or site label stands for: FACS-sorted CD8+CD4-CCR7+CD45RA+ naive T cells. Receptor source: a human donor in good health. Some libraries in this study had Jurkat cell RNA spiked in.

As to this clonotype: A single base separates this from a much larger clone, so it may be a read error. CDR3 DNA sequence: TGTGCCAGCAGCGTACAGGGGGATACAGGTACGCAGTATTTT. Amino acid sequence: CASSVQGDTGTQYF. The J gene is TRBJ2-3, the V gene TRBV9; 7 bases line up with TRBD1. The germline V gene encodes CDR1 SGDLS and CDR2 YYNGEE. The CDR3 loop spans 14 amino acids. The full variable domain, rest sourced from reference TRBV9 and TRBJ2-3, is DSGVTQTPKHLITATGQRVTLRCSPRSGDLSVYWYQQSLDQGLQFLIQYYNGEERAKGNILERFSAQQFPDLHSELNLSSLELGDSALYFCASSVQGDTGTQYFGPGTRLTVL.

CDR3 nucleotides: TGTGCCAGCAGCGCCGGGTGGACAGATACGCAGTATTTT. This encodes CASSAGWTDTQYF. This chain links TRBV9 with TRBJ2-3; D not resolved. This CDR3 is 13 amino acids long. Germline V CDR1 and CDR2: SGDLS, YYNGEE. The V and J ends lost 3 bases and 3 bases respectively, with 8 bases between them.

As for this clonotype: The CDR3 carries no conserved terminal phenylalanine or tryptophan, so it likely arises from a read error. CDR3 loop: CASSAFLLDFNYGYTY. The CDR3 DNA follows: TGTGCCAGCAGCGCTTTTCTACTGGACTTTAACTATGGCTACACCTAC. The chain carries TRBV2 and TRBJ1-2, with unresolved D. Trimming took 6 bases from V and 1 from J, leaving 18 bases between them. The CDR3 has 16 amino acids. Germline V CDR1 and CDR2: SNHLY, FYNNEI.

This clonotype has more than one count but fewer than ten. The chain carries TRBV7-9 and TRBJ1-1, with D hard to call. V was trimmed by 1 base and J by 4 bases, leaving 10 bases between them. The germline gives CDR1 SEHNR, CDR2 FQNEAQ (reference sequence). This CDR3 is 14 amino acids long. CDR3 nucleotide sequence: TGTGCCAGCAGCTTAGATTCCCAGATCACTGAAGCTTTCTTT. Its protein product is CASSLDSQITEAFF.

Notes on this clonotype: A single base separates this from a much larger clone, so it may be a read error. This chain joins TRBV25-1 and TRBJ2-5; no clear D gene. Germline V gene data show CDR1 as MGHDK and CDR2 as SYGVNS. The CDR3 runs to 10 residues. The chain's CDR3 is CASRQEIQYF. The CDR3, as DNA: TGTGCCAGCAGACAAGAGATCCAGTACTTC.

The V and J genes are TRBV7-9 and TRBJ2-1; 13 bases map to TRBD2. This CDR3 comprises 15 residues. The germline V gene encodes CDR1 SEHNR and CDR2 FQNEAQ (reference sequence). V lost 5 bases to trimming and J lost 6 bases; unmatched junction nucleotides: 4. The CDR3 nucleotides are TGTGCCAGCAGCAATGGACTAGCGGGAGTCAATGAGCAGTTCTTC. Its protein is CASSNGLAGVNEQFF.

This clonotype came up many times. The chain links TRBV6-2 or TRBV6-3 to TRBJ1-2, with D perhaps matching TRBD1 (5 bases). In germline, CDR1 is MNHEY, CDR2 SVGEGT. The CDR3 totals 14 residues. Trimming took 5 bases from V and 3 from J, leaving 13 bases between them. Here the CDR3 reads CASSIPTEYYGYTF. The CDR3 DNA follows: TGTGCCAGCAGTATCCCGACAGAGTACTATGGCTACACCTTC.

This clonotype was counted many times. The chain uses TRBV9 and TRBJ1-1; 11 nucleotides line up with TRBD1. The ends lost 3 bases at V and 2 bases at J; junction bases unmatched: 9. The V gene's germline CDR1 is SGDLS and CDR2 YYNGEE. The CDR3 is made up of 17 amino acids. The CDR3 region is CASSAGTGGLGNTEAFF. The CDR3 region has the DNA TGTGCCAGCAGCGCAGGGACAGGGGGTTTGGGAAACACTGAAGCTTTCTTT.

This clonotype was observed many times. V and J are TRBV28 and TRBJ2-5; TRBD2 matches at 11 bases. Germline CDR1 and CDR2: MDHEN and SYDVKM. J was trimmed by 1 base and V by 2 bases; bases with no gene match: 6. The CDR3 has 17 residues. CDR3 residues: CASSLLAGGKRQETQYF. Here the CDR3 DNA reads TGTGCCAGCAGTTTACTAGCGGGAGGAAAGCGCCAAGAGACCCAGTACTTC.

This clonotype was seen many times. The genes are TRBV7-9 and TRBJ2-7; 7 bases are a match to TRBD1. V shed 6 bases, J shed 0 bases, and the junction held 5 bases outside the gene matches. The CDR3 totals 14 residues. The germline V gene encodes CDR1 SEHNR and CDR2 FQNEAQ (reference sequence). The CDR3 coding sequence is TGTGCCAGCAGGCCCGGGACAGACTCCTACGAGCAGTACTTC. This encodes CASRPGTDSYEQYF.

Only a few counts were recorded for this clonotype. The chain couples TRBV6-1 to TRBJ2-7; D call uncertain. V lost 2 bases and J lost 3, with 11 bases in between. Looked up from germline, CDR1 is MNHNS and CDR2 is SASEGT. The CDR3 totals 14 residues. In nucleotides, the CDR3 is TGTGCCAGCAGTGAAATTTCAAGTATCTACGAGCAGTACTTC. Protein sequence: CASSEISSIYEQYF.

The sample holds many counts of this clonotype. The CDR3 reads CASSLEIAGAYEQYF. CDR3 bases: TGCGCCAGCAGCTTGGAAATAGCGGGGGCTTACGAGCAGTACTTC. V gene TRBV5-1 combines with J gene TRBJ2-7; 9 nucleotides agree with TRBD2. J was trimmed by 4 bases and V by 0 bases; bases with no gene match: 5. CDR1 and CDR2 from the germline V gene are SGHRS and YFSETQ. CDR3 length equals 15 residues.

Worth noting for this clonotype: A clone one base away is much larger, so this may be a read error. The chain employs TRBV14 and TRBJ2-7; TRBD1 matches at 10 bases. CDR1 is SGHDN and CDR2 is FVKESK in the germline V gene. The V segment lost 4 bases and the J segment 3 bases; nucleotides outside the gene matches: 12. The CDR3 contains 17 residues. CDR3 DNA: TGTGCCAGCAGCCGGCGCACCGGGACAGGGGAAAGCTACGAGCAGTACTTC. Its translation is CASSRRTGTGESYEQYF.

In its sample, this clonotype was seen many times. The rearrangement links TRBV7-8 to TRBJ1-4; 11 positions match TRBD1. Germline values: CDR1 SGHVS, CDR2 FQNEAQ. This CDR3 region has 17 residues. With 4 bases clipped from V and 6 bases from J, the junction kept 10 bases outside the gene matches. CDR3: CASSSYPSDRGHEKLFF. DNA of the CDR3: TGTGCCAGCAGCTCCTACCCCTCGGACAGGGGGCATGAAAAACTGTTTTTT.

This clonotype was seen at least ten times. The gene calls are TRBV15 and TRBJ2-1, with 8 bases identical to TRBD1. There are 14 residues in the CDR3. The V gene end was trimmed by 5 bases and the J gene end by 8 bases; junction bases not matched to a gene: 8. Germline CDR1 LNHNV, CDR2 YYDKDF (reference sequence). CDR3 DNA sequence: TGTGCCACCAGCGCAGAACAGGGGGTGGATGAGCAGTTCTTC. Translation: CATSAEQGVDEQFF.

The chain links TRBV19 to TRBJ2-7; tentatively, D is TRBD2 (6 bases). Germline CDR1 reads LNHDA; CDR2 reads SQIVND (reference sequence). The CDR3 spans 15 residues. Trimming left V 3 bases short and J 0 bases short, with 12 bases between. For the CDR3, the DNA is TGTGCCAGTAGTATCGGACTAACAATCTCCTACGAGCAGTACTTC. It yields the protein CASSIGLTISYEQYF.

This clonotype was found many times. The rearrangement links TRBV18 to TRBJ2-2; maybe TRBD2 (5 bases). Between the trimmed V and J ends, which lost 4 bases and 0 bases, there was a span of 12 bases. Germline lookup yields CDR1 KGHSH and CDR2 LQKENI. The CDR3 has 16 residues. CDR3 nucleotides: TGTGCCAGCTCACAACGTCCACTAGCGAACACCGGGGAGCTGTTTTTT. Protein sequence: CASSQRPLANTGELFF.

Note on this clonotype: A read error may explain this, as a much larger clone is one base away. The CDR3 is CACSWDRGLYEQYF. The CDR3 DNA follows: TGTGCCTGCAGTTGGGACAGGGGGCTCTACGAGCAGTACTTC. J is TRBJ2-7 and V is TRBV27; 12 positions agree with TRBD1. Germline values: CDR1 MNHEY, CDR2 SMNVEV (reference sequence). The CDR3 covers 14 residues.

This clonotype was recorded a few times. This sequence joins TRBV11-2 and TRBJ2-1, with no clear D. With 5 bases removed from V and 5 bases from J, the gap between germline ends came to 7 bases. CDR3 length: 12 amino acids. Germline CDR1 reads SGHAT; CDR2 reads FQNNGV. CDR3 amino acids: CASSPLHNEQFF. CDR3 DNA: TGTGCCAGCAGCCCACTCCACAATGAGCAGTTCTTC.

Of note for this clonotype: One end of the junction does not line up with germline, which may come from a read error. The chain uses TRBV20-1 and TRBJ1-5, with a possible D match to TRBD1 (5 bases). The germline V gene encodes CDR1 DFQATT and CDR2 SNEGSKA (reference sequence). The CDR3 sequence is 13 residues long. DNA for the CDR3: TGCGGTGCCCCGGGACCCTACAATCAGCCCCAGCATTTT. Its translation is CGAPGPYNQPQHF.

The chain couples TRBV20-1 to TRBJ2-3; D is uncertain. V was pared by 1 base and J by 8 bases, with 22 bases between. Germline V CDR1 and CDR2: DFQATT, SNEGSKA (reference sequence). The CDR3 spans 16 residues. CDR3 nucleotides: TGCAGTGCTAGAGGATTTTTGACCCAATCCTTAGGTACGCAGTATTTT. Protein product: CSARGFLTQSLGTQYF.

This clonotype was detected ten times or more. The rearrangement uses TRBV7-9 and TRBJ2-3, with 13 bases aligning to TRBD2. This CDR3 has 16 residues. CDR1 is SEHNR and CDR2 is FQNEAQ in the germline V gene (reference sequence). After removal of 6 bases from V and 4 bases from J, the junction contained 7 bases not matched to a gene. The CDR3 reads CASRIYGLAGADTQYF. Here the CDR3 DNA reads TGTGCCAGCAGGATTTATGGACTAGCGGGAGCAGATACGCAGTATTTT.

The chain couples TRBV9 to TRBJ1-2; D is unresolved. CDR1 and CDR2 (germline): SGDLS, YYNGEE. V dropped 3 bases and J dropped 8 bases, with 17 bases sitting between them. The CDR3 sequence is 14 residues long. CDR3 in amino acids: CASSDRTLANGYTF. The CDR3 DNA follows: TGTGCCAGCAGCGATAGGACGCTCGCTAACGGCTACACCTTC.

This clonotype was picked up a small number of times. This chain links TRBV30 with TRBJ2-6; D remains ambiguous. There are 16 residues in the CDR3. Trimming took off 0 bases at V and 1 base at J, with 10 bases between the two ends. Germline CDR1 is GTSNPN and CDR2 is SVGIG (reference sequence). The CDR3 DNA is TGTGCCTGGAGTGTACTGTTCCAGTCTGGGGCCAACGTCCTGACTTTC. Residues: CAWSVLFQSGANVLTF.

This clonotype came up a few times. The V gene is TRBV28, the J gene TRBJ1-2, with D perhaps matching TRBD1 (5 bases). The CDR3 has 14 residues. Deletions cut 2 bases from V and 4 bases from J, with 11 bases between. CDR1 and CDR2 from the germline V gene are MDHEN and SYDVKM. The CDR3 bases are TGTGCCAGCAGTTTACCCCAAAGGGGCTATGGCTACACCTTC. This sequence encodes CASSLPQRGYGYTF.

V is TRBV20-1 and J is TRBJ2-7, with D tentatively TRBD1 or TRBD2 (6 bases each). Germline CDR1 and CDR2: DFQATT and SNEGSKA (reference sequence). The CDR3 is 15 amino acids. V gave up 2 bases and J gave up 2 bases, with 16 bases separating them. The CDR3 DNA reads TGCAGTGCTAGACCTGGGGGGCAGAGAGCCTACGAGCAGTACTTC. Protein product: CSARPGGQRAYEQYF.

This clonotype was seen a handful of times. The chain uses TRBV7-9 and TRBJ2-1; no clear D. V lost 6 bases and J lost 0, with 12 bases in between. The CDR3 consists of 15 residues. Germline V lookup: CDR1 SEHNR, CDR2 FQNEAQ (reference sequence). The CDR3 region has the DNA TGTGCCAGCAGTTCCCCCTGGGCCTCCTACAATGAGCAGTTCTTC. Protein: CASSSPWASYNEQFF. Together with reference TRBV7-9 and TRBJ2-1, the CDR3 gives the full variable domain: DTGVSQNPRHKITKRGQNVTFRCDPISEHNRLYWYRQTLGQGPEFLTYFQNEAQLEKSRLLSDRFSAERPKGSFSTLEIQRTEQGDSAMYLCASSSPWASYNEQFFGPGTRLTVL.

Of note for this clonotype: This clone may be a read error of a much larger clone one base away. This sequence joins TRBV6-6 and TRBJ2-7; no clear D gene. The germline CDR1 and CDR2 sequences are MNHNY and SVGAGI (reference sequence). The CDR3 consists of 14 residues. The CDR3 loop reads CASSYSSWGYGQYF. CDR3 coding DNA: TGTGCCAGCAGTTACTCGTCGTGGGGTTACGGGCAGTACTTC.

This clonotype was counted many times. This rearrangement joins TRBV2 to TRBJ1-1; no definite D call. With 1 base removed from V and 7 bases from J, the gap between germline ends came to 19 bases. There are 16 residues in the CDR3. Germline V gives CDR1 SNHLY, CDR2 FYNNEI. CDR3 loop: CASSEGPHTMAVEAFF. The DNA for the CDR3 is TGTGCCAGCAGTGAAGGCCCCCACACAATGGCGGTTGAAGCTTTCTTT.

This clonotype was observed once. A read error is possible here, since a much larger clone lies one base away. The rearrangement links TRBV24-1 to TRBJ2-2, with TRBD2 matching over 9 bases. The CDR3 loop spans 16 amino acids. Per germline, CDR1 KGHDR and CDR2 SFDVKD. V gave up 3 bases and J gave up 6 bases; unmatched junction bases: 7. CDR3 sequence reads: CATSDLGGRASGELFF. The CDR3 DNA reads as TGTGCCACCAGTGATCTCGGCGGGAGGGCCTCCGGGGAGCTGTTTTTT.